This TCR beta chain derives from a study of regulatory T cells in long-lasting Graves disease. This CDR3 is 15 amino acids long. Germline values: CDR1 DFQATT, CDR2 SNEGSKA (reference sequence). The V gene end was trimmed by 3 bases and the J gene end by 10 bases; junction bases not matched to a gene: 9. Investigators prepared the TCR beta libraries by applying iRepertoire HTBI primers and Arm-PCR of CDR3 regions. TCRdb ran MiXCR on the multiplex PCR reads and lists one entry per CDR3 protein. Altogether a few hundred thousand distinct CDR3 sequences are present, about 11% being singletons, with the ten largest covering approximately 17%. This clonotype was detected a few times. Time point described: newly diagnosed GD, antithyroid drugs for less than 3 months. Extracted PBMC RNA gave rise to the TCR library. The data were also submitted as part of a second study, on T cells in Graves' hyperthyroidism and ophthalmopathy.

This material consisted of peripheral blood mononuclear cells (PBMCs), taken at new diagnosis, from a patient treated with antithyroid drugs. The chain has TRBV20-1 and TRBJ2-1; 13 bases are shared with TRBD2. The sequence was collected from a woman under 30 with Graves disease. The CDR3 loop is CSASPGLAGVREQFF. The CDR3 DNA sequence: TGCAGTGCTAGTCCCGGACTAGCGGGAGTCAGGGAGCAGTTCTTC.